What follows are 19 T cell receptor beta chains derived from one specimen sequenced in a study of blood T cells in healthy people across ages. Using a J-beta primer mix together with a sample-barcoded 5' primer, a second PCR was run for roughly 7 to 12 cycles. Each CDR3 protein is one row after TCRdb ran MiXCR on the 5' RACE reads. The profile shows 700,000 to 850,000 distinct CDR3 sequences, 35% to 40% of them singletons. The sequenced material came from blood. The receptor source for this set is a man younger than 30 in good health.

Points on this clonotype: Being one base from a much bigger clone, this may be a read error. V is TRBV29-1 and J is TRBJ1-1; D is unresolved. The CDR3 runs to 13 residues. CDR1 SQVTM and CDR2 ANQGSEA come from the germline V gene. CDR3 in amino acids: CSVAGIMNTEPFF. DNA of the CDR3: TGCAGCGTTGCGGGGATCATGAACACTGAACCTTTCTTT.

This clonotype was counted many times. The genes are TRBV12-3 or TRBV12-4 and TRBJ2-3, with 8 bases aligning to TRBD1. This CDR3 spans 15 amino acids. V shed 5 bases and J 3 bases; nucleotides not matched to a gene: 7. The CDR3 DNA is TGTGCCAGCAGTACTTGGCAGGGGGCAACAGATACGCAGTATTTT. Its translation: CASSTWQGATDTQYF.

The chain employs TRBV6-2 or TRBV6-3 and TRBJ2-7, with 7 nucleotides matching TRBD1. Per the germline V gene, CDR1 is MNHEY and CDR2 is SVGEGT. This CDR3 is built from 19 residues. The V and J ends lost 0 bases and 0 bases, in that order; junction bases with no gene match: 14. The CDR3 loop reads CASSYSIGQGETVSYEQYF. CDR3 DNA: TGTGCCAGCAGTTACTCGATAGGGCAGGGGGAGACCGTCTCCTACGAGCAGTACTTC.

At least ten counts were recorded for this clonotype. The rearrangement joins TRBV2 to TRBJ2-7, with TRBD2 as a possible D gene (5 bases). V was cut by 8 bases and J by 0 bases, with 11 bases left in between. CDR1 SNHLY and CDR2 FYNNEI come from the germline V gene. The CDR3 has 13 residues. CDR3 amino acids: CASRGGSSYEQYF. For the CDR3, the DNA is TGTGCCAGCCGAGGAGGAAGCTCCTACGAGCAGTACTTC.

This clonotype was counted between two and nine times. The chain couples TRBV6-2 or TRBV6-3 to TRBJ1-5, with D possibly being TRBD1 (6 bases). Trimming removed 6 bases at V and 9 bases at J, with 12 bases between. CDR1 is MNHEY, CDR2 SVGEGT, per germline. The CDR3 runs to 12 residues. The CDR3 DNA sequence: TGTGCCAGCAGCCGAGGGGGTGGGCCCCAGCATTTT. It specifies CASSRGGGPQHF.

The chain couples TRBV9 to TRBJ2-3; D possibly corresponds to TRBD2 (5 bases). Trimming pared 3 bases from V and 2 bases from J, leaving 22 bases between. CDR1 and CDR2 from the germline V gene are SGDLS and YYNGEE. This CDR3 is built from 18 residues. CDR3 region: CASSAVAGGGPHTDTQYF. CDR3 nucleotide sequence: TGTGCCAGCAGCGCGGTAGCAGGTGGCGGGCCCCACACAGATACGCAGTATTTT. The variable domain in full, with the rest retrieved from reference TRBV9 and TRBJ2-3, is DSGVTQTPKHLITATGQRVTLRCSPRSGDLSVYWYQQSLDQGLQFLIQYYNGEERAKGNILERFSAQQFPDLHSELNLSSLELGDSALYFCASSAVAGGGPHTDTQYFGPGTRLTVL.

This chain uses TRBV5-1 with TRBJ2-7, with no clear D. In germline, CDR1 is SGHRS, CDR2 YFSETQ. Trimming shortened V by 4 bases and J by 6 bases, and 11 bases separated the two germline ends. The CDR3 sequence is 12 residues long. The DNA of the CDR3 is TGCGCCAGCAGCACCGGCCTTGCCGAGCAGTACTTC. This translates into CASSTGLAEQYF.

This clonotype was found a few times. The chain recombines TRBV10-3 with TRBJ1-5; the D is unclear. The CDR3 loop spans 12 amino acids. Germline CDR1 is ENHRY and CDR2 is SYGVKD. V lost 3 bases to trimming and J lost 4 bases, with 4 bases between them. CDR3 sequence (DNA): TGTGCCATCAGTGACCCAAATCAGCCCCAGCATTTT. This encodes CAISDPNQPQHF.

Concerning this clonotype: A much larger clone sits a single nucleotide away, making a read error possible. This rearrangement joins TRBV11-3 to TRBJ2-3, with a tentative D call TRBD1 (5 bases). This CDR3 contains 12 residues. Germline V gene lookup returns CDR1 SGHNT and CDR2 YENEEA. The CDR3 nucleotides are TGTGCCGGCAGCTCCCAGGGTGATACGCAGTATTTT. Encoded protein: CAGSSQGDTQYF.

The chain combines TRBV7-9 with TRBJ2-5; 10 bases are shared with TRBD2. The tail of the sequence fits TRBJ2-7 better, so the J call may be wrong. Per germline, CDR1 SEHNR and CDR2 FQNEAQ (reference sequence). The CDR3 spans 15 residues. The CDR3 reads CASSLLGLAGDEQYF. The CDR3, as DNA: TGTGCCAGCAGCTTATTAGGTCTAGCGGGGGACGAGCAGTACTTC.

This chain links TRBV29-1 with TRBJ2-1; no reliable D call. The CDR3 spans 11 residues. The V end was cut by 5 bases, the J end by 6 bases, with 8 bases between. Per germline, CDR1 SQVTM and CDR2 ANQGSEA. Here the CDR3 DNA reads TGCAGCGTTAGGCCCGGCAATGAGCAGTTCTTC. This translates into CSVRPGNEQFF.

This clonotype has a handful of counts. This chain connects TRBV6-5 to TRBJ2-3; unclear D gene. This CDR3 contains 14 residues. V was cut by 2 bases and J by 2 bases, with 8 bases left in between. CDR1 is MNHEY, CDR2 SVGAGI, per germline. The CDR3 bases are TGTGCCAGCAGTTACAGGATCCCCACAGATACGCAGTATTTT. Protein: CASSYRIPTDTQYF.

This clonotype was detected many times. The V and J genes are TRBV4-1 and TRBJ2-3; TRBD2 is a possible D gene (6 bases). Deletions cut 1 base from V and 1 base from J, with 18 bases between. The CDR3 spans 18 residues. Per germline, CDR1 MGHRA and CDR2 YSYEKL. CDR3 bases: TGCGCCAGCAGCCAAGGTCGTAGCGGACCCACTGGCACAGATACGCAGTATTTT. Translation gives CASSQGRSGPTGTDTQYF.

This clonotype turned up a few times. This chain uses TRBV12-3 or TRBV12-4 with TRBJ2-2; 10 bases match TRBD1. V was clipped by 1 base and J by 3 bases; unmatched bases: 11. The CDR3 is 19 amino acids. The CDR3 loop is CASSLVLGLGTGDTGELFF. CDR3 nucleotides: TGTGCCAGCAGTTTAGTCTTAGGATTAGGGACAGGGGACACCGGGGAGCTGTTTTTT.

This clonotype was seen a few times. The chain carries TRBV25-1 and TRBJ2-7, with TRBD1 matching 10 bases. Germline values: CDR1 MGHDK, CDR2 SYGVNS. The CDR3 is made up of 14 amino acids. V lost 9 bases, J lost 3 bases, and 8 bases stayed unmatched. The CDR3: CASTGTGAFYEQYF. For the CDR3, the DNA is TGTGCCAGTACCGGGACAGGGGCATTCTACGAGCAGTACTTC.

The chain is built from TRBV5-1 and TRBJ1-6; D ambiguous. Between the trimmed V and J ends, which lost 6 bases and 4 bases, there was a span of 11 bases. The CDR3 sequence is 14 residues long. The germline gives CDR1 SGHRS, CDR2 YFSETQ. CDR3 amino acids: CASNPGEYNSPLHF. In DNA, the CDR3 is TGCGCCAGCAACCCTGGGGAATATAATTCACCCCTCCACTTT. Combining the CDR3 with reference TRBV5-1 and TRBJ1-6 gives the whole variable domain KAGVTQTPRYLIKTRGQQVTLSCSPISGHRSVSWYQQTPGQGLQFLFEYFSETQRNKGNFPGRFSGRQFSNSRSEMNVSTLELGDSALYLCASNPGEYNSPLHFGNGTRLTVT.

The gene calls are TRBV10-2 and TRBJ2-3; D possibly corresponds to TRBD2 (6 bases). The CDR3 loop spans 14 amino acids. V lost 6 bases to trimming and J lost 0 bases, with 10 bases between them. CDR1 is WSHSY and CDR2 is SAAADI in the germline V gene. In DNA, the CDR3 is TGCGCCAGCAGGCCCGGGACTAGCACAGATACGCAGTATTTT. This encodes CASRPGTSTDTQYF.

The chain employs TRBV7-9 and TRBJ2-7; D might be TRBD1 (6 bases). CDR1 SEHNR and CDR2 FQNEAQ come from the germline V gene (reference sequence). This CDR3 has 16 amino acids. Trimming took 1 base from V and 0 from J, leaving 13 bases between them. Here the CDR3 DNA reads TGTGCCAGCAGCTTAGGTCAAGGGGGAAGCTCCTACGAGCAGTACTTC. Translated: CASSLGQGGSSYEQYF.

The chain uses TRBV7-2 and TRBJ1-6, with D unclear. V was pared by 9 bases and J by 3 bases, with 9 bases between. The CDR3 consists of 13 residues. Germline V gives CDR1 SGHTA, CDR2 FQGNSA. CDR3 amino acids: CASRLIYNSPLHF. CDR3 DNA sequence: TGTGCCAGTAGACTGATCTATAATTCACCCCTCCACTTT. Together with reference TRBV7-2 and TRBJ1-6, the CDR3 gives the full variable domain: GAGVSQSPSNKVTEKGKDVELRCDPISGHTALYWYRQSLGQGLEFLIYFQGNSAPDKSGLPSDRFSAERTGGSVSTLTIQRTQQEDSAVYLCASRLIYNSPLHFGNGTRLTVT.